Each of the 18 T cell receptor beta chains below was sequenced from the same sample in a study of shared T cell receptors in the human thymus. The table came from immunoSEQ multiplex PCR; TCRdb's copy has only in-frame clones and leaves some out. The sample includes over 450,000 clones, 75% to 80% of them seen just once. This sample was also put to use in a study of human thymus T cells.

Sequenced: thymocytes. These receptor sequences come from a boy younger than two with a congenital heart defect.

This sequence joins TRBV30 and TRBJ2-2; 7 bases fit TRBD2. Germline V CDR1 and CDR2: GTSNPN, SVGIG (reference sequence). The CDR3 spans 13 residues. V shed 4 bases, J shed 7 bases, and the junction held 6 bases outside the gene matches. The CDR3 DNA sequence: TGTGCCTGGACGGGCCTAGCGGACGGGGAGCTGTTTTTT. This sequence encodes CAWTGLADGELFF.

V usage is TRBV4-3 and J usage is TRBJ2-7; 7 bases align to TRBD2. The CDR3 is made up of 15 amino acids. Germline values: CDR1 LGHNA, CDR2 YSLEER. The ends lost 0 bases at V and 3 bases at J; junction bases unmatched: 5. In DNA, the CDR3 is TGCGCCAGCAGCCAAGATGGTGGGGACTACTACGAGCAGTACTTC. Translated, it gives CASSQDGGDYYEQYF.

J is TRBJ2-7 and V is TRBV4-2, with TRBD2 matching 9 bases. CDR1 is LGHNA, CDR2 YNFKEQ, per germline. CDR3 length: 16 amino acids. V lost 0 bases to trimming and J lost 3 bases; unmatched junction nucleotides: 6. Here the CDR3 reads CASSQDPAGGNYEQYF. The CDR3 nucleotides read TGTGCCAGCAGCCAAGATCCCGCGGGAGGGAACTACGAGCAGTACTTC.

CDR3 sequence (DNA): TGTGCCAGCAGCTTAACACCCGATCGTCCCAGGGAACTGGATGGCTACACCTTC. This encodes CASSLTPDRPRELDGYTF. The rearrangement joins TRBV7-3 to TRBJ1-2; perhaps TRBD1 as D (5 bases). Trimming shortened V by 0 bases and J by 6 bases, and 23 bases separated the two germline ends. The CDR3 runs to 18 residues. Per germline, CDR1 SGHTA and CDR2 FQGTGA.

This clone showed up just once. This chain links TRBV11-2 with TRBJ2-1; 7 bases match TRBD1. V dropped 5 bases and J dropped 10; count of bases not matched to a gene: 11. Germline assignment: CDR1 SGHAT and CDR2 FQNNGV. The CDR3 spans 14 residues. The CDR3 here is CASSRQGFHGEQFF. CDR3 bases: TGTGCCAGCAGCCGACAGGGTTTCCATGGGGAGCAGTTCTTC.

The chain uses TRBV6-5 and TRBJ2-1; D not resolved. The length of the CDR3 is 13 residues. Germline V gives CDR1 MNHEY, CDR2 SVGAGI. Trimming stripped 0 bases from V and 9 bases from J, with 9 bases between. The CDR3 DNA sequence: TGTGCCAGCAGTTACTCTGGCCGTACTGAGCAGTTCTTC. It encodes CASSYSGRTEQFF.

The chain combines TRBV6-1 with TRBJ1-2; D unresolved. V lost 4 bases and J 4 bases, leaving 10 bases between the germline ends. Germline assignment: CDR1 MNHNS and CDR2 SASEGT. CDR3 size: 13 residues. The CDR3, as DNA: TGTGCCAGCAGTGCTGGGAGGTTCTATGGCTACACCTTC. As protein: CASSAGRFYGYTF.

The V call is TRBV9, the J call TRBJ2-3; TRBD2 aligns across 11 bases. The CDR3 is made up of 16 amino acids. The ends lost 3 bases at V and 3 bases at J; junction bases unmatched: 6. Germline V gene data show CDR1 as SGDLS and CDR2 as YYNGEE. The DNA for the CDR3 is TGTGCCAGCAGCGCTCTTAGCGGGAGGGATACAGATACGCAGTATTTT. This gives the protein CASSALSGRDTDTQYF. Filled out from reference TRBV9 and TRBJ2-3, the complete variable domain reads DSGVTQTPKHLITATGQRVTLRCSPRSGDLSVYWYQQSLDQGLQFLIQYYNGEERAKGNILERFSAQQFPDLHSELNLSSLELGDSALYFCASSALSGRDTDTQYFGPGTRLTVL.

This chain's CDR3 is CASTQKREGEQFF. CDR3 bases: TGTGCCAGCACCCAAAAGAGGGAGGGTGAGCAGTTCTTC. The rearrangement joins TRBV25-1 to TRBJ2-1; 7 nucleotides line up with TRBD2. The CDR3 runs to 13 residues. CDR1 MGHDK and CDR2 SYGVNS come from the germline V gene. Unmatched junction bases numbered 9, after V lost 7 bases and J lost 9 bases. Drawing the rest from reference TRBV25-1 and TRBJ2-1, the complete variable domain is EADIYQTPRYLVIGTGKKITLECSQTMGHDKMYWYQQDPGMELHLIHYSYGVNSTEKGDLSSESTVSRIRTEHFPLTLESARPSHTSQYLCASTQKREGEQFFGPGTRLTVL.

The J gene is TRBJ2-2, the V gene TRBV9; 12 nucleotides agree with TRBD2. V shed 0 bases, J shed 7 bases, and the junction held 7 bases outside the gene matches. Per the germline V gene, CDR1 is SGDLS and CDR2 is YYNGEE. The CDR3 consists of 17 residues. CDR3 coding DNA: TGTGCCAGCAGCGTAGGCGCTAGCGGGAGGGCCGGCGGGGAGCTGTTTTTT. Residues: CASSVGASGRAGGELFF. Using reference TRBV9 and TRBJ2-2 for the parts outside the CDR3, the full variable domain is DSGVTQTPKHLITATGQRVTLRCSPRSGDLSVYWYQQSLDQGLQFLIQYYNGEERAKGNILERFSAQQFPDLHSELNLSSLELGDSALYFCASSVGASGRAGGELFFGEGSRLTVL.

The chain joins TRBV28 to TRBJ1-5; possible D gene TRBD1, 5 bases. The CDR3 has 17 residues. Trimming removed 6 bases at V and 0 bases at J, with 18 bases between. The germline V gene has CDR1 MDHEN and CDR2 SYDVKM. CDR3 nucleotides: TGTGCCAGCAGGGGGGAGGGCAGGATGAATAGCAATCAGCCCCAGCATTTT. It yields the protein CASRGEGRMNSNQPQHF. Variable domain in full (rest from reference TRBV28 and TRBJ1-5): DVKVTQSSRYLVKRTGEKVFLECVQDMDHENMFWYRQDPGLGLRLIYFSYDVKMKEKGDIPEGYSVSREKKERFSLILESASTNQTSMYLCASRGEGRMNSNQPQHFGDGTRLSIL.

This chain's CDR3 is CASSPGTSVTGELFF. The CDR3 nucleotides read TGTGCCAGCAGCCCCGGGACTAGCGTTACCGGGGAGCTGTTTTTT. The V gene is TRBV28, the J gene TRBJ2-2; 10 bases are shared with TRBD2. Germline CDR1 is MDHEN and CDR2 is SYDVKM. Germline trimming cut 6 bases from V and 5 bases from J; bases unmatched to any gene: 6. The CDR3 totals 15 residues.

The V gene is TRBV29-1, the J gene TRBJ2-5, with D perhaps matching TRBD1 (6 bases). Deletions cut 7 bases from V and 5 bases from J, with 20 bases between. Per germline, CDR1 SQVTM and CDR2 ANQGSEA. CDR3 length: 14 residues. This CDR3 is CSAGPYREEETQYF. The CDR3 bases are TGCAGCGCTGGACCGTACAGGGAAGAGGAGACCCAGTACTTC.

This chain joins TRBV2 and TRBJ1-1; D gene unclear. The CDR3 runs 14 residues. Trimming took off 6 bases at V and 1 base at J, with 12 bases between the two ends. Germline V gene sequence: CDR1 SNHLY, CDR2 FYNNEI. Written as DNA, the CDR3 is TGTGCCAGCAGCCGTCAACGGGGGAACACTGAAGCTTTCTTT. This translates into CASSRQRGNTEAFF.

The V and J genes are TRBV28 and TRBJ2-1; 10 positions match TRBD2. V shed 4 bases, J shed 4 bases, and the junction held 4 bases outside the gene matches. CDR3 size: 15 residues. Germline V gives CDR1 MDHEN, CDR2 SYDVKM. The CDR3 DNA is TGTGCCAGCAGTTCAGAGCGGGAGGGGTACAATGAGCAGTTCTTC. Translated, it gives CASSSEREGYNEQFF.

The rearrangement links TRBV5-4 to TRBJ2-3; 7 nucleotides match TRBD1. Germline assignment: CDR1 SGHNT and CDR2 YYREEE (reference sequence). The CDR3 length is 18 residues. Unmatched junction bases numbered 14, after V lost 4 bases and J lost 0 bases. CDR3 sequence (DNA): TGTGCCAGCAGCGCGAGCCCGCAGGGACAGTATAGCACAGATACGCAGTATTTT. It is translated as CASSASPQGQYSTDTQYF. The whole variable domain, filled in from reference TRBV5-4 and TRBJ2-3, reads ETGVTQSPTHLIKTRGQQVTLRCSSQSGHNTVSWYQQALGQGPQFIFQYYREEENGRGNFPPRFSGLQFPNYSSELNVNALELDDSALYLCASSASPQGQYSTDTQYFGPGTRLTVL.

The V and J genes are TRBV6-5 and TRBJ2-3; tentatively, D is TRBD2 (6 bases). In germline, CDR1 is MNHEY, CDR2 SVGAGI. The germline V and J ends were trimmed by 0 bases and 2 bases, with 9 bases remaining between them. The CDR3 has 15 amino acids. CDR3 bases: TGTGCCAGCAGTTACTCTGCGGGATTCACAGATACGCAGTATTTT. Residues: CASSYSAGFTDTQYF.

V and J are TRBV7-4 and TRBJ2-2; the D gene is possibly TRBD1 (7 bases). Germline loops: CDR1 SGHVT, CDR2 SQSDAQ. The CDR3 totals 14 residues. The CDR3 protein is CAPRGVGNTGELFF. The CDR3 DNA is TGTGCTCCCAGGGGGGTGGGAAACACCGGGGAGCTGTTTTTT.